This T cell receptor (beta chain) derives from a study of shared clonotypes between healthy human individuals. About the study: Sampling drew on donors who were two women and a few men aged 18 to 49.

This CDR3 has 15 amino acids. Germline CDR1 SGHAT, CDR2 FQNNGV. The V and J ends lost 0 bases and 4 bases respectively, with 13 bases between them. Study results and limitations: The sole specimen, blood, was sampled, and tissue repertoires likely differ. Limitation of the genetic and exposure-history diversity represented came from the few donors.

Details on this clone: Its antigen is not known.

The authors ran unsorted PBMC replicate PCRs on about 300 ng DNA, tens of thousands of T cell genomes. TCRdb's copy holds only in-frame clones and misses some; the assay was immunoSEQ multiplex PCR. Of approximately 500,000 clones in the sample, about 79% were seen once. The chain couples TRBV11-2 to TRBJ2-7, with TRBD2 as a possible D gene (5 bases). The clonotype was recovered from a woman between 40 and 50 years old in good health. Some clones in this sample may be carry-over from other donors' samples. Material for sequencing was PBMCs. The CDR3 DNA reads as TGTGCCAGCAGCTTAGAGGAGGCCCTTGGGTACGAGCAGTACTTC. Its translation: CASSLEEALGYEQYF. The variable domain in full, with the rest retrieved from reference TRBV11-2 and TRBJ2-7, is EAGVAQSPRYKIIEKRQSVAFWCNPISGHATLYWYQQILGQGPKLLIQFQNNGVVDDSQLPKDRFSAERLKGVDSTLKIQPAKLEDSAVYLCASSLEEALGYEQYFGPGTRLTVT.